The following is a T cell receptor beta chain sequence with its context. This record belongs to a study of technical replicates of blood from a handful of donors. Data came from immunoSEQ multiplex PCR; TCRdb stores just in-frame clones and leaves some out. The sample has roughly 97,000 clones, 96% seen once; the top ten hold less than 0.45%. The CDR3 has 14 residues. The germline CDR1 and CDR2 sequences are SNHLY and FYNNEI. V gave up 6 bases and J gave up 5 bases, with 16 bases separating them. V usage is TRBV2 and J usage is TRBJ1-2; possibly TRBD1 for D (5 bases). This clonotype was obtained from a human donor in good health. Sequenced: T cells isolated from PBMCs. Here the CDR3 DNA reads TGTGCCAGCAGAGTTGCGACAGAGCCGTATGGCTACACCTTC. This encodes CASRVATEPYGYTF.